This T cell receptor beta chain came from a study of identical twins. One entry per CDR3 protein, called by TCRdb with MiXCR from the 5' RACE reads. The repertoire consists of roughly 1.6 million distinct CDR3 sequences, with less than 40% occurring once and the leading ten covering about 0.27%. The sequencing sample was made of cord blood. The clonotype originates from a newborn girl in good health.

The CDR3 is CASTLAGVLNEQFF. The CDR3 coding sequence is TGTGCCAGCACCTTAGCGGGAGTTCTGAATGAGCAGTTCTTC. The V call is TRBV2, the J call TRBJ2-1, with 9 bases identical to TRBD2. From germline, CDR1 is SNHLY and CDR2 FYNNEI. The CDR3 runs to 14 residues. Losses at the gene ends were 7 bases for V and 7 bases for J; bases not matched to a gene: 8.